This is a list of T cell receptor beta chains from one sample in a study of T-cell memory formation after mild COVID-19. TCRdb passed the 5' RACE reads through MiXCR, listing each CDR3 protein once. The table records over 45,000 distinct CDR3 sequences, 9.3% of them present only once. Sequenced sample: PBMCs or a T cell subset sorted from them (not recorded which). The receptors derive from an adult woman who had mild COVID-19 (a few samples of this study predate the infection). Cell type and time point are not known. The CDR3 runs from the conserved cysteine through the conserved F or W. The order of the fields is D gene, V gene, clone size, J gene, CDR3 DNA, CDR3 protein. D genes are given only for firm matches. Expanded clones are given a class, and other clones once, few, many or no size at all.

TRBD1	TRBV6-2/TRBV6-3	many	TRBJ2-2	TGTGCCAGCGTCCCCGGGACAGTCGAAGCCGGGGAGCTGTTTTTT	CASVPGTVEAGELFF
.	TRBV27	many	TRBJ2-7	TGTGCCAGCAGTTTATTATCAAGTCTGGGGGGAGACGAGCAGTACTTC	CASSLLSSLGGDEQYF
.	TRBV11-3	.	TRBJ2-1	TGTGCCAGCAGCGCCGCCGGGACTTTGTCCTACAATGAGCAGTTCTTC	CASSAAGTLSYNEQFF
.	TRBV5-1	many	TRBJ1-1	TGCGCCAGCAGCTATAAAGAGGTGGTCAACACTGAAGCTTTCTTT	CASSYKEVVNTEAFF
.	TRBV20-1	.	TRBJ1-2	TGCAGTGCCCCCATGGCGGTGGCTAACTATGGCTACACCTTC	CSAPMAVANYGYTF
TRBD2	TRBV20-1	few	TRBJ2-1	TGCAGTGCTAGCGGCCTAGCGGGGGCGTTGGAGCAGTTCTTC	CSASGLAGALEQFF
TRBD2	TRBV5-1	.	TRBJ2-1	TGCGCCAGCAGTCCTGCCCCTACTGGCGGGAGGGCAAGTGAGCAGTTCTTC	CASSPAPTGGRASEQFF
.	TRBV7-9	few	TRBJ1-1	TGTGCCAGCAGCATACGCAGGGAGAACACTGAAGCTTTCTTT	CASSIRRENTEAFF
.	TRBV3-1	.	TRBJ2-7	TGTGCCAGCAGCCCTCTGGGGCGCGGGTGCCTTACCTACGAGCAGTACTTC	CASSPLGRGCLTYEQYF
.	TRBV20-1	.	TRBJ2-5	TGCAGTGCCCTTCCAACGGTCCTAGTTGGAGAGACCCAGTACTTC	CSALPTVLVGETQYF
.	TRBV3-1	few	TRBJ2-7	TGTGCCAGCAGCCAAGGAGGGATACTACCCTACGAGCAGTACTTC	CASSQGGILPYEQYF
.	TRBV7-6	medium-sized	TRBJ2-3	TGTGCCAGCAGCGTAACCCAAGAGGACAGCGCTAGCACAGATACGCAGTATTTT	CASSVTQEDSASTDTQYF
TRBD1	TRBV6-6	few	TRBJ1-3	TGTGCCAGCAGTAGTACAGGGGCTGGAAACACCATATATTTT	CASSSTGAGNTIYF
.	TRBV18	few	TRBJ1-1	TGTGCCAGCTCACCCCAGCGACTCGGGTGGGCCACTGAAGCTTTCTTT	CASSPQRLGWATEAFF
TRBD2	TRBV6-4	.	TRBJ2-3	TGTGCCAGCAGCGGGGGGGACCCAGATACGCAGTATTTT	CASSGGDPDTQYF
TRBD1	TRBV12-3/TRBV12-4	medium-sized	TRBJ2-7	TGTGCCAGCAGCGGGACAGGGGCCTACGAGCAGTACTTC	CASSGTGAYEQYF
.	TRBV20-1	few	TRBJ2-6	TGCAGTGCTAGTGCGCAGTCTGGGGCCAACGTCCTGACTTTC	CSASAQSGANVLTF
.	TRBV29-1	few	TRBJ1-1	TGCAGCGTCGAACGTCAACTAGATATCACTGAAGCTTTCTTT	CSVERQLDITEAFF
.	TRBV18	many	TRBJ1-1	TGTGCCAGCTCACTTGGTACCGGGTCAGCACTTGAAGCTTTCTTT	CASSLGTGSALEAFF
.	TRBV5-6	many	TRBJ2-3	TGTGCCAGCAGCTTGTTTGCCCACAACACAGATACGCAGTATTTT	CASSLFAHNTDTQYF
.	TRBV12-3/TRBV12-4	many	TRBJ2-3	TGTGCCAGCAGCCTCTCCCCAGATACGCAGTATTTT	CASSLSPDTQYF
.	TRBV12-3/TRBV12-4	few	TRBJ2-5	TGTGCCAGCAGTTTAGAAGGGGAGACCCAGTACTTC	CASSLEGETQYF
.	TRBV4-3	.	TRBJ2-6	TGCGCCAGCAGCCAAGATCAGGCAGCTGGGGCCAACGTCCTGACTTTC	CASSQDQAAGANVLTF
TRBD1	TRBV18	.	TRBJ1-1	TGTGCCAGCTCAGCCGGACAGGGGATCGCTGAAGCTTTCTTT	CASSAGQGIAEAFF
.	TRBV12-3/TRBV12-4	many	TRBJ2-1	TGTGCCAGCAGCCCTGATCTGGACTCCGGTGAGCAGTTCTTC	CASSPDLDSGEQFF
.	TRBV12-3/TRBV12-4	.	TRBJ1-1	TGTGCCAGCAGTTTGGAGTGGGGGCGGAACACTGAAGCTTTCTTT	CASSLEWGRNTEAFF